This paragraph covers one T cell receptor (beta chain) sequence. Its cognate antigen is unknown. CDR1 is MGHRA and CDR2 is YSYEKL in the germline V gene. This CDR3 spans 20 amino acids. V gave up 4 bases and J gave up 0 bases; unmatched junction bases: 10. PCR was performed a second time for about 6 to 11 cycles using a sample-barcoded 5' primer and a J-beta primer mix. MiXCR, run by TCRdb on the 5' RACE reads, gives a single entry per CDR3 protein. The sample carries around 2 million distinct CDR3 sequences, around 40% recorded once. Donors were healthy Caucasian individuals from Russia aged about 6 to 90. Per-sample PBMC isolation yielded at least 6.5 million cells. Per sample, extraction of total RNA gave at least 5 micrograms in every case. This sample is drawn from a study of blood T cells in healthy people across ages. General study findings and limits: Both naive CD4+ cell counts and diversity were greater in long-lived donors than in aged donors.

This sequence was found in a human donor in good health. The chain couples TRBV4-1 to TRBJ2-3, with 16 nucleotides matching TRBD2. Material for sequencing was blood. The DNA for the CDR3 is TGCGCCAGCAGCCTCGCCGGGACTAGCGGGGGGGTTGGGAGCACAGATACGCAGTATTTT. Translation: CASSLAGTSGGVGSTDTQYF.